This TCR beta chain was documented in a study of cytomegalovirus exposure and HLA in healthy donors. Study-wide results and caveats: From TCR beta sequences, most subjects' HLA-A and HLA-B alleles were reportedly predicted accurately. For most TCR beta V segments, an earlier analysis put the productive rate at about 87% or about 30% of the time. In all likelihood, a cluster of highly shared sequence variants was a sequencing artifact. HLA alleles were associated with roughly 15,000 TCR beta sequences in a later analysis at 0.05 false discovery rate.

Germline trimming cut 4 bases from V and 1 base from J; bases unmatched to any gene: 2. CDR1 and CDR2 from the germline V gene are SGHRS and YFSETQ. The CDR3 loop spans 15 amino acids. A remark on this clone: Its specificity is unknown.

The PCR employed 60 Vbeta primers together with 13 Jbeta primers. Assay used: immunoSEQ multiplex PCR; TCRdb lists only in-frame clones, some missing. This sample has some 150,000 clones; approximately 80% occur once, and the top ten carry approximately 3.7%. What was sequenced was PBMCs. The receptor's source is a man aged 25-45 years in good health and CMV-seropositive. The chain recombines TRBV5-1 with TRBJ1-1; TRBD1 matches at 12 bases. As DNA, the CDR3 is TGCGCCAGCAGCGGGGACAGGGGGCGGAACACTGAAGCTTTCTTT. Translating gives CASSGDRGRNTEAFF. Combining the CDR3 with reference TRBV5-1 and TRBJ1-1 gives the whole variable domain KAGVTQTPRYLIKTRGQQVTLSCSPISGHRSVSWYQQTPGQGLQFLFEYFSETQRNKGNFPGRFSGRQFSNSRSEMNVSTLELGDSALYLCASSGDRGRNTEAFFGQGTRLTVV.